The present T cell receptor beta chain was sequenced within a study of response to subunit inactivated influenza vaccine. Study-wide results and caveats: The authors suggested that few new T cells are recruited per seasonal influenza vaccination.

V was clipped by 1 base and J by 8 bases, with 23 bases between them. The CDR3 is 17 amino acids. Per germline, CDR1 SGHAT and CDR2 FQNNGV. Using its own MiXCR run on the RT-PCR reads, TCRdb lists one record per CDR3 protein. The repertoire includes some 800,000 distinct CDR3 sequences, approximately 22% of them detected once, and about a tenth sits in the top ten. As concerns this clonotype: The antigen is undetermined.

The V gene is TRBV11-2, the J gene TRBJ2-5; tentative D call: TRBD2 (7 bases). This clonotype originated in a man aged 50 or older who received an inactivated influenza vaccine. The sequencing here drew on PBMCs from blood, taken roughly 5 days after vaccination. CDR3 region: CASSLVALGGGPLTQYF. Here the CDR3 DNA reads TGTGCCAGCAGCTTAGTGGCCCTCGGCGGGGGCCCCTTAACCCAGTACTTC.